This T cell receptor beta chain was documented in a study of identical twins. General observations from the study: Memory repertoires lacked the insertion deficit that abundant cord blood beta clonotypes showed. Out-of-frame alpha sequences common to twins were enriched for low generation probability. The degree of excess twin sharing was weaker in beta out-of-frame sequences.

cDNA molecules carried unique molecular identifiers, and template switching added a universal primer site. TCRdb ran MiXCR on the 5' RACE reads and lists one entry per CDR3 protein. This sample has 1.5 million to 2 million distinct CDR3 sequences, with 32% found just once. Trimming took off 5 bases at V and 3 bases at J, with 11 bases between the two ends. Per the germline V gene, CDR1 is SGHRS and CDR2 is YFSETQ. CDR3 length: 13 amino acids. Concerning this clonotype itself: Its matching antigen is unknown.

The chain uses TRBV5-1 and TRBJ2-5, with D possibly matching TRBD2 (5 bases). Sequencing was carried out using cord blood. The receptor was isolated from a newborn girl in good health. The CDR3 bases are TGCGCCAGCAGGGCTAGCACCAAAGAGACCCAGTACTTC. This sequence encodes CASRASTKETQYF.